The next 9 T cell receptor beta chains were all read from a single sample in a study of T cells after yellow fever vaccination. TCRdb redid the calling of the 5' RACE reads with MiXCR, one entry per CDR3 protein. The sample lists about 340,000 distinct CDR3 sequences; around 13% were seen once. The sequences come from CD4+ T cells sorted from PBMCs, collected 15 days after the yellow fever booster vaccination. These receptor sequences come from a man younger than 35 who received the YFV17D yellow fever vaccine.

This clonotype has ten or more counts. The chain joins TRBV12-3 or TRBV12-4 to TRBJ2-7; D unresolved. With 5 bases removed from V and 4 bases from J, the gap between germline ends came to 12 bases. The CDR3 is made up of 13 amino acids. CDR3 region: CASSTNDPYEQYF. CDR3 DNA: TGTGCCAGCAGTACCAACGACCCGTACGAGCAGTACTTC.

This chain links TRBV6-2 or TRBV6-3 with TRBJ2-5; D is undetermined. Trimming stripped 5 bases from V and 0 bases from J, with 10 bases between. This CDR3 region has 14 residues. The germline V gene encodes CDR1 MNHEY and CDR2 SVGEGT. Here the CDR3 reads CASSHDSYQETQYF. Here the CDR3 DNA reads TGTGCCAGCAGTCACGACTCGTACCAAGAGACCCAGTACTTC.

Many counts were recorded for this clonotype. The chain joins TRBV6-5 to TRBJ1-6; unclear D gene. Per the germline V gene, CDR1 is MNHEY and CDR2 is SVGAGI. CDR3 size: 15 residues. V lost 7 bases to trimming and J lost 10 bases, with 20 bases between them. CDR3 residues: CASTQSEAYRSPLHF. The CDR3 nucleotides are TGTGCCAGCACCCAATCCGAGGCCTACCGGTCACCCCTCCACTTT.

Here the CDR3 DNA reads TGCGCCAGCAGCCAAGAATCGAAGCGGCGGGCCAACGTCCTGACTTTC. Translating it yields CASSQESKRRANVLTF. The genes are TRBV4-3 and TRBJ2-6; D might be TRBD2 (5 bases). This CDR3 spans 16 amino acids. Trimming removed 0 bases from V and 5 bases from J, with 11 bases in between. The germline V gene encodes CDR1 LGHNA and CDR2 YSLEER.

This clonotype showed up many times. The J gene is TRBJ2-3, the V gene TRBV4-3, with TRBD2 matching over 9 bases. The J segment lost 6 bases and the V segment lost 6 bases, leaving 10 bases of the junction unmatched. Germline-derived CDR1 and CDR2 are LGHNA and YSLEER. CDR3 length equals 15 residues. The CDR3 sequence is CASSQSRLAGDTQYF. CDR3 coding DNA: TGCGCCAGCAGTCAATCCAGGCTAGCGGGGGATACGCAGTATTTT.

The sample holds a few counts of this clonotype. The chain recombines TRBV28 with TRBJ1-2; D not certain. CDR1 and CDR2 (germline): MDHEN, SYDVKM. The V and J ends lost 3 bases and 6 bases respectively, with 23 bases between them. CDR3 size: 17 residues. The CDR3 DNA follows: TGTGCCAGCAGTTTTCGGAGGGAGCAGAACTCCTATAATGGCTACACCTTC. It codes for CASSFRREQNSYNGYTF.

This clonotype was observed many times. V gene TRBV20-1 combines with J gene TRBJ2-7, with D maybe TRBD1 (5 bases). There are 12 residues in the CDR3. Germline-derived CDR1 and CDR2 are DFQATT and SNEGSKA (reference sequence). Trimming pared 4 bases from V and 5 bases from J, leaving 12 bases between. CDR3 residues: CSAKGRVDEQYF. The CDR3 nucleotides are TGCAGTGCTAAGGGCAGGGTAGACGAGCAGTACTTC.

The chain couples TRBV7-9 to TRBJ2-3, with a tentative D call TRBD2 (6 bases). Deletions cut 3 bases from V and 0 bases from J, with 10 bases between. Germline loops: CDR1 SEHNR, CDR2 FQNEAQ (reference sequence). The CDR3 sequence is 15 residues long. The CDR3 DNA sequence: TGTGCCAGCAGCTTTAAACGGGGGAGCACAGATACGCAGTATTTT. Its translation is CASSFKRGSTDTQYF.

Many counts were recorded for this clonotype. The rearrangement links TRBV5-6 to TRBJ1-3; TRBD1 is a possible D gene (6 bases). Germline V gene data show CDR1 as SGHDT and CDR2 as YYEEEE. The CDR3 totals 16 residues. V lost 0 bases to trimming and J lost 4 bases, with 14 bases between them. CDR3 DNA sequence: TGTGCCAGCAGCTTGGAGGCAGGGGCAAGAGGAAACACCATATATTTT. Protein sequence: CASSLEAGARGNTIYF.